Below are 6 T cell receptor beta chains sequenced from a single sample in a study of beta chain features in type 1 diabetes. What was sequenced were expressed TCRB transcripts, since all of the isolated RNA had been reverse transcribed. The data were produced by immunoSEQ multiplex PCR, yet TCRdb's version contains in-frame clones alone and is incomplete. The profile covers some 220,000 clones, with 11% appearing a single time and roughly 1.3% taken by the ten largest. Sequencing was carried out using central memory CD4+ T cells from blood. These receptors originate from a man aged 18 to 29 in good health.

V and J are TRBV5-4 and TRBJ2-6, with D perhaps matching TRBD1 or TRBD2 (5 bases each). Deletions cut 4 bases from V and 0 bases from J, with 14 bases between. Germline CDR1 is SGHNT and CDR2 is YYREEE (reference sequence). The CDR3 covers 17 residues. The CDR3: CASSPGPSYSGANVLTF. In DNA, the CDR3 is TGTGCCAGCAGCCCGGGGCCCAGCTACTCTGGGGCCAACGTCCTGACTTTC.

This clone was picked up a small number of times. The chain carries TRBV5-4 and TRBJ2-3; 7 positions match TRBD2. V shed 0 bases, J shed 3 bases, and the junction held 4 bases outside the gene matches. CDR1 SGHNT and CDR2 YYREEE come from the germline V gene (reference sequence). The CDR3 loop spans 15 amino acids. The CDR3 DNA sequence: TGTGCCAGCAGCTTGGAGCTAGCGGTGACAGATACGCAGTATTTT. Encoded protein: CASSLELAVTDTQYF. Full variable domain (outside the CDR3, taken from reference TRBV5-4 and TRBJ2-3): ETGVTQSPTHLIKTRGQQVTLRCSSQSGHNTVSWYQQALGQGPQFIFQYYREEENGRGNFPPRFSGLQFPNYSSELNVNALELDDSALYLCASSLELAVTDTQYFGPGTRLTVL.

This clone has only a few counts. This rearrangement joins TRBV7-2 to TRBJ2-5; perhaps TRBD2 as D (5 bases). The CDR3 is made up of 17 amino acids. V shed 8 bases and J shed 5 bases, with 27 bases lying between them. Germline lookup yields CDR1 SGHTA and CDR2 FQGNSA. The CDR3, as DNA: TGTGCCAGCTCCCCTTGGGCTTTTGAGGATTGGGAGGAGACCCAGTACTTC. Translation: CASSPWAFEDWEETQYF.

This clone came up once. The CDR3 sequence: CASSWGGSYEQYF. Here the CDR3 DNA reads TGTGCCAGCAGCTGGGGGGGCTCCTACGAGCAGTACTTC. The V gene is TRBV7-8, the J gene TRBJ2-7; TRBD2 aligns across 7 bases. V was pared by 4 bases and J by 0 bases, with 0 bases of the junction left unmatched. Germline lookup yields CDR1 SGHVS and CDR2 FQNEAQ. The CDR3 runs 13 residues.

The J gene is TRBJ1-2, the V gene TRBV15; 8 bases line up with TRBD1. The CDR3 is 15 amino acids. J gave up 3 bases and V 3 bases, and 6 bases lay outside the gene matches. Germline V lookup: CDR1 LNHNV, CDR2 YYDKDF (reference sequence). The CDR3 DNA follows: TGTGCCACCAGCAGGGACAGGGCGGGGGACTATGGCTACACCTTC. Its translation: CATSRDRAGDYGYTF.

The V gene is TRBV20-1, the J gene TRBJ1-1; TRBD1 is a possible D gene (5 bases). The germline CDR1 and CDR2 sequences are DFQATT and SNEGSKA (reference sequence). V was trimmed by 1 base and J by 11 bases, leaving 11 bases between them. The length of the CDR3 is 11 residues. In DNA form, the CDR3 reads TGCAGTGCTAGAGGGGGGATCTGGGCTTTCTTT. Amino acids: CSARGGIWAFF.